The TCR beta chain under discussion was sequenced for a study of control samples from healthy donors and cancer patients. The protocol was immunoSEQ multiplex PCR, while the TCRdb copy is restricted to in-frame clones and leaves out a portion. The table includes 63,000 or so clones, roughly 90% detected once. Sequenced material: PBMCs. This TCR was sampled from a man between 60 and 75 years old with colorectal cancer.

CDR3 region: CASSLQETQYF. The CDR3 bases are TGTGCCAGCAGCCTCCAAGAGACCCAGTACTTC. This chain uses TRBV7-2 with TRBJ2-5; D is uncertain. The germline gives CDR1 SGHTA, CDR2 FQGNSA. Trimming shortened V by 5 bases and J by 1 base, and 2 bases separated the two germline ends. The CDR3 extends over 11 amino acids.